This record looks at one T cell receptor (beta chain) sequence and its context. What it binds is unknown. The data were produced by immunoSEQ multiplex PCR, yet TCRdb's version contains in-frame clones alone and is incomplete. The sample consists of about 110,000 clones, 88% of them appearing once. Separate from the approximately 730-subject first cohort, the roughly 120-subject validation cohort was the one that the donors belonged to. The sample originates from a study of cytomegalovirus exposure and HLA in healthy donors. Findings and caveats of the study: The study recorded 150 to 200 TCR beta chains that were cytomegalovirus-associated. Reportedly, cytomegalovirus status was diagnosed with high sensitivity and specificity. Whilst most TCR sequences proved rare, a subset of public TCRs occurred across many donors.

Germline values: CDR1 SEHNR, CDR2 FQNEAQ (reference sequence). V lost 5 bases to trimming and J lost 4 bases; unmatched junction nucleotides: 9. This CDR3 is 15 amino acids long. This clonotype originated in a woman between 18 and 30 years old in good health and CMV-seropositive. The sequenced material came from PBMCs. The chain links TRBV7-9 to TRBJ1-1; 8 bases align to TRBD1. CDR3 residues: CASSGNRGIGTEAFF. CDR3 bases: TGTGCCAGCAGCGGCAACAGGGGGATAGGCACTGAAGCTTTCTTT.